This TCR beta chain was found in a study of T cell responses to AZD1222 COVID-19 vaccine. Measured with immunoSEQ multiplex PCR; TCRdb has only the in-frame clones, and not every one. The table records more than 95,000 clones, about 86% of them present only once. Study-wide results and caveats: With dominance at 160-218 and 743-854, vaccine-associated CD4 TCRs spanned spike. Reports say nearly half of spike-specific TCRs go after unmutated variant regions. At baseline, seropositivity was found in only a handful of AZD1222 recipients.

This CDR3 has 17 amino acids. Trimming took 0 bases from V and 1 from J, leaving 16 bases between them. In germline, CDR1 is SGHNT, CDR2 YYREEE (reference sequence). A note on this clone: Its antigen is currently unknown.

This TCR came from an adult in good health. The source material was peripheral blood, sampled on day 0 of AZD1222 vaccination. This rearrangement joins TRBV5-4 to TRBJ1-1, with D perhaps matching TRBD1 (5 bases). This CDR3 reads CASSLGSREGTNTEAFF. CDR3 in DNA: TGTGCCAGCAGCTTGGGATCCAGGGAAGGGACGAACACTGAAGCTTTCTTT.